Below, one TCR beta chain is given with its context. This specimen belongs to a study of OX40 agonist ivuxolimab in advanced cancers. V dropped 5 bases and J dropped 3 bases, with 14 bases sitting between them. This CDR3 has 14 residues. Germline V gives CDR1 LGHNA, CDR2 YNFKEQ. This table comes from immunoSEQ multiplex PCR, and its TCRdb copy is limited to in-frame clones, with some not included. The table has 20,000 to 25,000 clones, about nine tenths seen once. The starting material was CD4+ or CD8+ T cells sorted from blood, obtained in a trial of the OX40 agonist ivuxolimab. The rearrangement uses TRBV4-2 and TRBJ2-7; D may match TRBD1 or TRBD2 (5 bases each). The clonotype originates from an adult with an advanced solid tumor such as melanoma, head and neck, liver or kidney cancer. CDR3 in DNA: TGTGCCAGCAGCACCAGGGTGGGGGACTACGAGCAGTACTTC. This encodes CASSTRVGDYEQYF.